The 6 T cell receptor beta chains listed next were all sequenced from one sample in a study of T cell responses to AZD1222 COVID-19 vaccine. Sequenced by immunoSEQ multiplex PCR; TCRdb stores in-frame clones only, minus some. The table shows about 98,000 clones, with 86% occurring only once. The sequencing used peripheral blood, collected on day 0 of AZD1222 vaccination. Receptor source: an adult in good health.

V gene TRBV5-1 combines with J gene TRBJ1-4; tentatively, D is TRBD1 (6 bases). Germline V lookup: CDR1 SGHRS, CDR2 YFSETQ. The CDR3 has 16 amino acids. Trimming cost V 1 base and J 3 bases, with 13 bases left between them. The CDR3 protein is CASSLTGSPSNEKLFF. CDR3 bases: TGCGCCAGCAGCTTGACAGGGAGCCCGTCTAATGAAAAACTGTTTTTT.

The chain links TRBV6-5 to TRBJ2-7, with a possible D match to TRBD2 (5 bases). This CDR3 has 15 residues. Germline CDR1 and CDR2: MNHEY and SVGAGI. The V end lost 0 bases, the J end lost 2 bases, and 11 bases lay between the germline ends. This CDR3 reads CASSYSRGSTYEQYF. The CDR3 region has the DNA TGTGCCAGCAGTTACTCCCGCGGGTCGACCTACGAGCAGTACTTC.

This chain connects TRBV19 to TRBJ2-4; D is possibly TRBD1 (6 bases). This CDR3 is built from 16 residues. V was pared by 5 bases and J by 0 bases, with 14 bases between. In germline, CDR1 is LNHDA, CDR2 SQIVND (reference sequence). The CDR3 spells CASSLQGALAKNIQYF. DNA of the CDR3: TGTGCCAGTAGTTTACAGGGAGCTCTAGCCAAAAACATTCAGTACTTC.

This clone was counted a single time. The chain recombines TRBV7-9 with TRBJ2-1; the D is unclear. The germline V and J ends were trimmed by 4 bases and 9 bases, with 10 bases remaining between them. Germline V lookup: CDR1 SEHNR, CDR2 FQNEAQ (reference sequence). This CDR3 is 12 amino acids long. DNA of the CDR3: TGTGCCAGCAGCTCCCCCGGGCCTGAGCAGTTCTTC. Translation: CASSSPGPEQFF.

V is TRBV3-1 (or the pseudogene TRBV3-2) and J is TRBJ2-5; no definite D call. CDR1 is LGHDT, CDR2 YNNKEL, per germline (reference sequence). V was pared by 3 bases and J by 2 bases, with 7 bases between. The CDR3 is 13 amino acids. CDR3 DNA sequence: TGTGCCAGCAGCCATTTGAAACAAGAGACCCAGTACTTC. It translates to CASSHLKQETQYF.

J is TRBJ1-4 and V is TRBV9; D gene uncertain. V dropped 3 bases and J dropped 5 bases, with 5 bases sitting between them. Germline assignment: CDR1 SGDLS and CDR2 YYNGEE. The CDR3 is made up of 12 amino acids. The CDR3: CASSDLNEKLFF. The CDR3 DNA reads TGTGCCAGCAGCGATTTAAATGAAAAACTGTTTTTT.